This T cell receptor (beta chain) was captured in a study of blood T cell repertoires in COVID-19. Study at large: Both acute and convalescent COVID-19 samples were obtained from the United States, Italy and Spain. T cells, B-cell-depleted T cells, or PBMCs provided the cDNA or gDNA that served as material.

Original processing methods: Nucleated cell number was recorded as an estimate derived from reference gene primer amplification. Data came from immunoSEQ multiplex PCR; TCRdb stores just in-frame clones and leaves some out. Clonal size and the V and J genes are those of that table, whereas D and trimming came from the DNA. The table records about 360,000 clones, around 87% of them present only once. V was trimmed by 6 bases and J by 3 bases, leaving 14 bases between them. The CDR3 runs 14 residues. Germline-derived CDR1 and CDR2 are MNHEY and SVGAGI. Assignment of participants to cohorts was predicated upon participant-reported clinical history.

The receptor was derived from a man aged 40-49 years in a cohort exposed to, infected with or recovered from COVID-19 (not recorded which). Sequencing used PBMCs or T cells enriched from blood (not recorded which). V is TRBV6-5 and J is TRBJ2-5; D may be TRBD2 (6 bases). For the CDR3, the DNA is TGTGCCAGCAGGCTCCAGACTAGTGAAGAGACCCAGTACTTC. Amino acids: CASRLQTSEETQYF.